This TCR beta chain was sequenced in a study of chemoradiotherapy in HPV16-positive cancers. Regarding this clone: No antigen is known for it.

Trimming took off 6 bases at V and 9 bases at J, with 24 bases between the two ends. This CDR3 contains 15 residues. CDR1 and CDR2 from the germline V gene are LNHDA and SQIVND (reference sequence). Samples were taken several times over chemoradiotherapy. The method was immunoSEQ multiplex PCR; TCRdb's version includes in-frame clones alone and lacks a portion of them. The table records approximately 5,000 clones, around 72% of them present only once. Study-wide results and limits: Candidate HPV-specific clones and E7-related TCR motifs grew in tumor during treatment. Only two HPV16-positive patients supplied the functional HPV-specificity definition.

The chain links TRBV19 to TRBJ2-7; D may match TRBD1 or TRBD2 (5 bases each). Specimen: tumor tissue, collected from a patient who underwent chemoradiotherapy. The receptor was derived from a human donor with HPV-associated anogenital cancer. CDR3 sequence: CASRRDGVGTAVQYF. CDR3 nucleotide sequence: TGTGCCAGTAGGAGAGACGGGGTAGGGACGGCGGTGCAGTACTTC.